Sequencing of this TCR beta chain was carried out in a study of beta chain features in type 1 diabetes. Expressed TCRB transcripts got sequenced, as all isolated RNA was reverse transcribed. The table came from immunoSEQ multiplex PCR; TCRdb's copy has only in-frame clones and leaves some out. The sample lists 330,000 or so clones, around 12% seen once, with around 0.0099% in the top ten. The germline V gene encodes CDR1 MDHEN and CDR2 SYDVKM. CDR3 length: 15 amino acids. With V trimmed by 6 bases and J by 6 bases, 4 bases remained unmatched. Based on CD45RO/CCR7/CD25/CD127/CD95/CD27, CD4+ regulatory, stem cell-like memory, naive and central memory cells were sorted. Purities in excess of 98% were seen in all sorted populations. Overall study findings and caveats: Type 1 diabetes patients had moderately but significantly shorter TCRB CDR3s in all four CD4+ subsets. Sequencing of cDNA might inflate the share of cells that strongly express TCR.

Points on this clone: Its cognate antigen is unknown.

Sequenced material: naive CD4+ T cells from blood. The sequence was obtained from a woman in her late teens or twenties with type 1 diabetes. The chain recombines TRBV28 with TRBJ2-2, with 13 bases identical to TRBD2. CDR3 sequence: CASRTSGRAAGELFF. CDR3 nucleotide sequence: TGTGCCAGCAGAACTAGCGGGAGGGCGGCCGGGGAGCTGTTTTTT.